The present entry profiles one T cell receptor (beta chain) with its context. Its antigen remains unidentified. Measured with immunoSEQ multiplex PCR; TCRdb has only the in-frame clones, and not every one. Of 90,000 to 150,000 clones in the sample, 80% to 90% were seen once. Anyone with autoimmune disease history or systemic immunosuppression was excluded. Germline V lookup: CDR1 SQVTM, CDR2 ANQGSEA. This CDR3 region has 14 residues. The J segment lost 8 bases and the V segment lost 1 base, leaving 10 bases of the junction unmatched. This specimen comes from a study of OX40 agonist ivuxolimab in advanced cancers. Background on the study: Ivuxolimab, which is an agonistic anti-OX40 (CD134) antibody, was administered to the patients. Checkpoint inhibitors had been given previously to about 40% of patients. Study-wide findings and caveats: Part of the nonresponder group also had normalized T-cell clonal expansion that was low.

V and J are TRBV29-1 and TRBJ1-2; TRBD1 matches 7 bases. The sample was CD4+ or CD8+ T cells sorted from blood, taken in a trial of the OX40 agonist ivuxolimab. The origin of this receptor is an adult with an advanced solid tumor such as melanoma, head and neck, liver or kidney cancer. CDR3 nucleotides: TGCAGCGTTGAAGCTACAGGGGCCCTTAAAGGCTACACCTTC. This codes for CSVEATGALKGYTF.